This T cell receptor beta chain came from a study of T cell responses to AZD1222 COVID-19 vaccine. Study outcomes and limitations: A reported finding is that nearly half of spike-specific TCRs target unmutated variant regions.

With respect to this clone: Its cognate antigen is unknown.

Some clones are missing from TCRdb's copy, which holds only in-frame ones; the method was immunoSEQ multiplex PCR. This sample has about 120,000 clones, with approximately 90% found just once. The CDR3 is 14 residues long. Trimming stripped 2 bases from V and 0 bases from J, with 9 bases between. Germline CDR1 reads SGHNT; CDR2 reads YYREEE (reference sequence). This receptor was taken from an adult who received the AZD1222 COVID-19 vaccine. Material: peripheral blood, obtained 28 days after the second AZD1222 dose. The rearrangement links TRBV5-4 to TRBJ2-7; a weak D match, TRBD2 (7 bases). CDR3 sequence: CASSFRGGSYEQYF. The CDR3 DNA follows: TGTGCCAGCAGCTTTAGGGGGGGCTCCTACGAGCAGTACTTC.